The T cell receptor beta chain under discussion was sequenced for a study of T cells after yellow fever vaccination. Study as a whole: Fractions of limited cellularity were prepared by means of SMART-Seq v4 Ultra Low Input.

Findings and caveats of the study: Only a minor proportion of clonotypes was detected across both CD4 and CD8 compartments. Among primary-vaccination clones, most reappeared after the booster, at 95% to 96% for CD4 and 88% for CD8.

This clonotype was observed a handful of times. What it binds is not known. 5'RACE template switching added a universal primer site and UMIs to TCR cDNA. Using its own MiXCR run on the 5' RACE reads, TCRdb lists one record per CDR3 protein. The sample contains over 70,000 distinct CDR3 sequences, around 7.3% of which appear only once. The CDR3 length is 15 residues. V shed 4 bases and J 4 bases; nucleotides not matched to a gene: 8. Germline CDR1 is DFQATT and CDR2 is SNEGSKA (reference sequence). The gene calls are TRBV20-1 and TRBJ2-5; TRBD2 matches at 11 bases. Sample: CD8+ T cells sorted from PBMCs, taken on the day of the yellow fever booster vaccination. This TCR was recovered from a man in his thirties or forties who received the YFV17D yellow fever vaccine. The CDR3 coding sequence is TGCAGTGCTATCCGATTAGCGGGAGGGGGAGAGACCCAGTACTTC. It yields the protein CSAIRLAGGGETQYF.